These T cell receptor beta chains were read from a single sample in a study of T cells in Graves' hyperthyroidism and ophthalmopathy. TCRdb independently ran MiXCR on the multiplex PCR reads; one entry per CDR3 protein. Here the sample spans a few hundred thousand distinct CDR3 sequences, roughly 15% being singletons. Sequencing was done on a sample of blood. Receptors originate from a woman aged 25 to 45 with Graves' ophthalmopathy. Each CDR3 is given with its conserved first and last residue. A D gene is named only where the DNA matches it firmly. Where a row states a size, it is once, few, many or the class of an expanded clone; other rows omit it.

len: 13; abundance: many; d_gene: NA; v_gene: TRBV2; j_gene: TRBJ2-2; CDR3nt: TGTGCCAGCAGTGAGGAGCCCACCGGGGAGCTGTTTTTT; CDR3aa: CASSEEPTGELFF
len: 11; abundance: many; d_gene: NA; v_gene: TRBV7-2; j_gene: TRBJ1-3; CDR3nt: TGTGCCAGCAGCTTGGGCCGGACCATATATTTT; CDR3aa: CASSLGRTIYF
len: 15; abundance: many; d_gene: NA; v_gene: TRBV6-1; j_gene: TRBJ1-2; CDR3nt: TGTGCCAGCAGTGAAGTTAGGGGCAGTAACTATGGCTACACCTTC; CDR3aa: CASSEVRGSNYGYTF
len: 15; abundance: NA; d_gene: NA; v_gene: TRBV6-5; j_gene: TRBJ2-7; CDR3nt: TGTGCCAGCAGTTACTCGCCTCGCGGGGCCTACGAGCAGTACTTC; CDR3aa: CASSYSPRGAYEQYF
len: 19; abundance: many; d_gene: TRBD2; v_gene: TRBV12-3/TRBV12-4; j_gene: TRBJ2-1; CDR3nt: TGTGCCAGCAGCGGACTTTCCGGACTAGCGGGAGTTCCTAACAATGAGCAGTTCTTC; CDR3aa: CASSGLSGLAGVPNNEQFF
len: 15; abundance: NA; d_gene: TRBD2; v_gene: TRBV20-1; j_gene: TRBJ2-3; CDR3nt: TGCAGCGGGACTAGCGGGAAGCCTAGCACAGATACGCAGTATTTT; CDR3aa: CSGTSGKPSTDTQYF
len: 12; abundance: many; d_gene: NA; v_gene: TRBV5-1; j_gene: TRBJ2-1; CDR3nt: TGCGCCAGCAGCTTGGCCGGGGACCAGCAGTTCTTC; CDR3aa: CASSLAGDQQFF
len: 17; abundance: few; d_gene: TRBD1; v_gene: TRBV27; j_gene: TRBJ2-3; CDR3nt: TGTGCCAGCAACCCCCTTCCCGGACAGGGCAGCACAGATACGCAGTATTTT; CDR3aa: CASNPLPGQGSTDTQYF
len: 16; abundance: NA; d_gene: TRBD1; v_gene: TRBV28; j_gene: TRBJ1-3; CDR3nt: TGTGCCAGCAGTTTATGGGGGGGACAGGATTTGAACACCATATATTTT; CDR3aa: CASSLWGGQDLNTIYF
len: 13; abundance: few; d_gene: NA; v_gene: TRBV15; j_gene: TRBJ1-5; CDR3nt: TGTGCCACCAGCAGAGAGGACCCGAAGCCCCAGCATTTT; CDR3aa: CATSREDPKPQHF
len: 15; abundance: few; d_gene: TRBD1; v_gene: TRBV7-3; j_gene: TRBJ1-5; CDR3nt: TGTGCTAGCAGCGACGGGACAGATATTAATCAGCCCCAGCATTTT; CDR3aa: CASSDGTDINQPQHF
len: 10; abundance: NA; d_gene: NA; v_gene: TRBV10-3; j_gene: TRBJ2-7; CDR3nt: TGTGCCACCTTAGGTGGTGAGCAGTACTTC; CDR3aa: CATLGGEQYF
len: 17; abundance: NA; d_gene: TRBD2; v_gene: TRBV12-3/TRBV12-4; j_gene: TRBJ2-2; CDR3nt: TGTGCCAGCAGTTTAGTCTTGAGCGGGAGTAACACCGGGGAGCTGTTTTTT; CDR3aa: CASSLVLSGSNTGELFF
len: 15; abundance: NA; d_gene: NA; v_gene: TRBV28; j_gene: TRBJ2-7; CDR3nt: TGTGCCAGCAGGCCAGGGTCGGGACCCTCCTACGAGCAGTACTTC; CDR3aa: CASRPGSGPSYEQYF
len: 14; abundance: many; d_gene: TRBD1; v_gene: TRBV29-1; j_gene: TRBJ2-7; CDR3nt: TGCAGCGTTACTACAGGGGGCGATGTGAACGAGCAGTACTTC; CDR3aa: CSVTTGGDVNEQYF
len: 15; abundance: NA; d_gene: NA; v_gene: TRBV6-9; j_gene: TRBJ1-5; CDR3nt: TGTGCCAGCAGTTACCCCACGACAGCGAATCAGCCCCAGCATTTT; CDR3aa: CASSYPTTANQPQHF
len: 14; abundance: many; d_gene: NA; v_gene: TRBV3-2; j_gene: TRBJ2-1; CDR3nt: TGTGCCAGCACCCCTTTTGGTCAAGGGGGTCTGCAGTTCTTC; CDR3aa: CASTPFGQGGLQFF
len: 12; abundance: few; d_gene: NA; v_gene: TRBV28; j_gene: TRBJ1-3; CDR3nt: TGTGCCAGCTATAGAGGGGGAAACACCATATATTTT; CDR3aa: CASYRGGNTIYF
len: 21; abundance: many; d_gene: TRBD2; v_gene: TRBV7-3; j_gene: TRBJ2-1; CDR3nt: TGTGCCAGCAGCTTAACGGGCCTAGCGGGAGGGCCGTCGAGCTCCTACAATGAGCAGTTCTTC; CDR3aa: CASSLTGLAGGPSSSYNEQFF
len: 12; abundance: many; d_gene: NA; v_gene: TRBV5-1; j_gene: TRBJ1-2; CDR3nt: TGCGCCAGCAGCCGGGAGGGGTATGGCTACACCTTC; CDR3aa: CASSREGYGYTF